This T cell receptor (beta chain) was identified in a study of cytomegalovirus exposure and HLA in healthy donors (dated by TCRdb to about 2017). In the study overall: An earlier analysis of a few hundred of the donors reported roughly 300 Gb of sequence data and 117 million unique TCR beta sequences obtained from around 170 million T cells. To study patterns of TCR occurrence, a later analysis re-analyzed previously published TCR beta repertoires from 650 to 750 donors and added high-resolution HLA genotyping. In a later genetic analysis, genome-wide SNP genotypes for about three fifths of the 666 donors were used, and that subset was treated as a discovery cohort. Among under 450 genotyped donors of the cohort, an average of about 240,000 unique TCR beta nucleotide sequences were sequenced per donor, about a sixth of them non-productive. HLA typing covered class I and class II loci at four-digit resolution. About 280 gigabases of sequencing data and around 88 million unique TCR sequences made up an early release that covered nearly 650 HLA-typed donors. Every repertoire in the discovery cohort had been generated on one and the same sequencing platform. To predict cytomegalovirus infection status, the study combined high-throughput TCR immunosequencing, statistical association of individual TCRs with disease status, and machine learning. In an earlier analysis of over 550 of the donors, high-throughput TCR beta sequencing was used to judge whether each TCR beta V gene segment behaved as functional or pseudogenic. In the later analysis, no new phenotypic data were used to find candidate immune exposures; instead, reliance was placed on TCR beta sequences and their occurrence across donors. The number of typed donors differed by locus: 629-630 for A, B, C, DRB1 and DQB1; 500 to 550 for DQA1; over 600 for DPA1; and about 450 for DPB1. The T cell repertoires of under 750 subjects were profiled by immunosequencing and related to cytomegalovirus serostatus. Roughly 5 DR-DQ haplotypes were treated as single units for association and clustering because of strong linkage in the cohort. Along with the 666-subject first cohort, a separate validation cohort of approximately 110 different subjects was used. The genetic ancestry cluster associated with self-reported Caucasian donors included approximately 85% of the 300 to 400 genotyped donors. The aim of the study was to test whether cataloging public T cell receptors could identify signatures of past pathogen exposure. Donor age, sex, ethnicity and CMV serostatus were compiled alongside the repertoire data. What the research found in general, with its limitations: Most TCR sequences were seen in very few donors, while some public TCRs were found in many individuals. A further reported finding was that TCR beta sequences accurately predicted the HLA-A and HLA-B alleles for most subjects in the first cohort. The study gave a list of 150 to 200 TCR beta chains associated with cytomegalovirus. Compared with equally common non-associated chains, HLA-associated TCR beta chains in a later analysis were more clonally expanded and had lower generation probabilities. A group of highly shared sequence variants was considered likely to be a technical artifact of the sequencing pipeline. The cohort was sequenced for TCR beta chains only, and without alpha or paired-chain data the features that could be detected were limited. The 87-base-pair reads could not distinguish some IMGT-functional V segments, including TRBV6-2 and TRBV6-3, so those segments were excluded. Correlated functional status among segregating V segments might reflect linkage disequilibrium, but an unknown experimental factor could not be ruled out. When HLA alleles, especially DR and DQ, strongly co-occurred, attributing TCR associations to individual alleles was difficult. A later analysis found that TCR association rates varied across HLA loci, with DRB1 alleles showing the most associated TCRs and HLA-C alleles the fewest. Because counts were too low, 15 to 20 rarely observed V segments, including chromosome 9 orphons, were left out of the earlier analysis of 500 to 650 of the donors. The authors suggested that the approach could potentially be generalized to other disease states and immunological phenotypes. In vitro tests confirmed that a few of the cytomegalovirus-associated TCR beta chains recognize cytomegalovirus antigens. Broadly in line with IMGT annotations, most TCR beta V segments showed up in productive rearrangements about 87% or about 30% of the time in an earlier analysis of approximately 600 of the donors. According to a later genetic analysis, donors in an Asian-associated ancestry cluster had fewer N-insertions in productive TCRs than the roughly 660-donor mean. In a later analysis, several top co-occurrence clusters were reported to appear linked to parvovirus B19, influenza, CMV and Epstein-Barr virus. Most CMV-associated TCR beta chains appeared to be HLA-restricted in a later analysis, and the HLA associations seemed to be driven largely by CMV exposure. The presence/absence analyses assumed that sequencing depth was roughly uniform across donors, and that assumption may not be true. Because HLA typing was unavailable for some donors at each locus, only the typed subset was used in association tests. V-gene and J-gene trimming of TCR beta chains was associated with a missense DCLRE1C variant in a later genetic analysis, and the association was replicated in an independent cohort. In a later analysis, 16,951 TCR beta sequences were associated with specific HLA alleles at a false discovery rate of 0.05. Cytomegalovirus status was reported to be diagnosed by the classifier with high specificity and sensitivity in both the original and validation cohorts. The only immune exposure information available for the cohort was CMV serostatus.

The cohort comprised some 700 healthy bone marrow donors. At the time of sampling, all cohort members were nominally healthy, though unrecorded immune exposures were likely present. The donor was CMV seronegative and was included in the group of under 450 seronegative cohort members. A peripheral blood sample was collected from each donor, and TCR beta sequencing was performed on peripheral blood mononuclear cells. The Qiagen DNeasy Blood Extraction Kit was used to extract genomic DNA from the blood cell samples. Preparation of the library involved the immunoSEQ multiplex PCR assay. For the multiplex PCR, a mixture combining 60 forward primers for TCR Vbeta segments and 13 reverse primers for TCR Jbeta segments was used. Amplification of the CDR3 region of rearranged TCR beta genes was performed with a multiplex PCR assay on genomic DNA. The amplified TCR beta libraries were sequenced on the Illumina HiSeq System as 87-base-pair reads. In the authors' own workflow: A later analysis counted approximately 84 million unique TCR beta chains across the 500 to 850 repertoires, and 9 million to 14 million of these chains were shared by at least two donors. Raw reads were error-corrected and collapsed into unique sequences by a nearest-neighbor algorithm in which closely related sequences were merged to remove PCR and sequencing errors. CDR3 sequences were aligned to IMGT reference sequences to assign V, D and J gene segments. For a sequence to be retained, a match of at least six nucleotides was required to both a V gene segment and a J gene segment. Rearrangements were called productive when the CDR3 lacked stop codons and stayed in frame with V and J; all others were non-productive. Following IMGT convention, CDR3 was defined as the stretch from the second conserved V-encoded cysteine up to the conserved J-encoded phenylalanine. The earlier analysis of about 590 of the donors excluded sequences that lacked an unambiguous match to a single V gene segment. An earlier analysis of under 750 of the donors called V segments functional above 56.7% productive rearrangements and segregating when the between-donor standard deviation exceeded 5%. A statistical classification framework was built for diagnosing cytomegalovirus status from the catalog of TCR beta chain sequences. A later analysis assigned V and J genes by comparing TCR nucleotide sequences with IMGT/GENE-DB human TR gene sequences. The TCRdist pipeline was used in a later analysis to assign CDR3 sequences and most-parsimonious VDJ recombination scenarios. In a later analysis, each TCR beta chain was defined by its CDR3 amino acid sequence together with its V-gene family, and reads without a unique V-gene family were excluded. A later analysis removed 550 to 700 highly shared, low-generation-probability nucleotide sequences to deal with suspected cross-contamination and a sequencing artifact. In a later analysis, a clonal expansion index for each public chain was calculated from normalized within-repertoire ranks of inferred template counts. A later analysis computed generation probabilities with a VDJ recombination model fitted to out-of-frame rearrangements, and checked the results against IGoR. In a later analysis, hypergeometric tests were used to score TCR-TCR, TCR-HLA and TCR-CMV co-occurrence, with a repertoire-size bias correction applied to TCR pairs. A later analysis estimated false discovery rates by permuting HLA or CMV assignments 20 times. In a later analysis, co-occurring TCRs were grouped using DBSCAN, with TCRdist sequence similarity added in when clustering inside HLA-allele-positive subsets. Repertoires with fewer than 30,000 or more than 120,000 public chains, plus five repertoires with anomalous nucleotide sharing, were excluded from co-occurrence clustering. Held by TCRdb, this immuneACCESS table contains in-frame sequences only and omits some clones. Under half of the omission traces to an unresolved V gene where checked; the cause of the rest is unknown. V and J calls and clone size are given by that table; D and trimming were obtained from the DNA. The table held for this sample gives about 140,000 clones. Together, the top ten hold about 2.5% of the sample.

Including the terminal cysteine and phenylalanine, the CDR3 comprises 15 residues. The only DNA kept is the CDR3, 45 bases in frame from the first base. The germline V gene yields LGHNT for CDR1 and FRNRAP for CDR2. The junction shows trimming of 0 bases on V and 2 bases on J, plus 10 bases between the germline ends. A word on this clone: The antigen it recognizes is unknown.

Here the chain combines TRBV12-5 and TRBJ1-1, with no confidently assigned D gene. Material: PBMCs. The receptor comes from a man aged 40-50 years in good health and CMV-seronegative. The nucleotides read TGTGCTAGTGGTTTGGTATTAGGGAGAAACACTGAAGCTTTCTTT. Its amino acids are CASGLVLGRNTEAFF.